This T cell receptor (beta chain) originates from a study of cytomegalovirus exposure and HLA in healthy donors. With respect to this clone: Its cognate antigen is unknown.

V lost 4 bases and J lost 0, with 10 bases in between. Germline-derived CDR1 and CDR2 are LGHNA and YNFKEQ. There are 14 residues in the CDR3. The study ran its PCR with 60 Vbeta and 13 Jbeta primers. Assay: immunoSEQ multiplex PCR; the TCRdb copy retains only in-frame clones and omits some. The table records 130,000 or so clones, approximately 82% of them present only once. Points from the study as a whole: Earlier analysis found most TCR beta V segments productive about 90% or about 30% of the time. Cytomegalovirus status, reportedly, was diagnosed with high specificity and sensitivity by the classifier. Most CMV-associated TCR beta chains were later found to appear HLA-restricted.

The sequenced sample was PBMCs. The V call is TRBV4-2, the J call TRBJ2-7, with TRBD1 as a possible D gene (5 bases). This TCR came from a man aged 18 to 29 in good health and CMV-seropositive. The CDR3 sequence is CASSLDIHSYEQYF. CDR3 sequence (DNA): TGTGCCAGCAGCCTGGACATACACTCCTACGAGCAGTACTTC.